This is a list of T cell receptor beta chains from one sample in a study of CDR3 diversity in severe acne. One entry per CDR3 protein, called by TCRdb with MiXCR from the PCR reads. The table shows approximately 97,000 distinct CDR3 sequences, with roughly half occurring only once. Sample: blood. All receptors derive from a male donor with acne. Each CDR3 is given with its conserved first and last residue. D genes are given only for firm matches. Clone size is not always given. Where it is, it says once, few, many or a class for expanded clones.

d_gene | len | j_gene | v_gene | abundance | CDR3nt | CDR3aa
TRBD1 | 15 | TRBJ2-6 | TRBV7-9 | many | TGTGCCACCAGCCCAGGGGGCGCTGGGGCCAACGTCCTGACTTTC | CATSPGGAGANVLTF
TRBD1 | 14 | TRBJ1-2 | TRBV2 | - | TGTGCCAGCAGTGACCGGGACAGAGATGATGGCTACACCTTC | CASSDRDRDDGYTF
- | 13 | TRBJ1-1 | TRBV30 | few | TGTGCCTGGAGCTTAGGGGCAGGCACTGAAGCTTTCTTT | CAWSLGAGTEAFF
TRBD1 | 15 | TRBJ1-1 | TRBV24-1 | - | TGTGCCACCAGTAAGACAGGGGAGGGGGACACTGAAGCTTTCTTT | CATSKTGEGDTEAFF
- | 17 | TRBJ2-7 | TRBV2 | - | TGTGCCAGCAGTGAAGCGTGGAGAGGGGTGCGACCCTACGAGCAGTACTTC | CASSEAWRGVRPYEQYF
- | 16 | TRBJ2-5 | TRBV7-3 | once | TGTGCCAGCAGCTCCTGCAGCGTCGTAGGGGAAGAGACCCAGTACTTC | CASSSCSVVGEETQYF
- | 16 | TRBJ2-7 | TRBV24-1 | - | TGTGCCACCAGTGACTCCGCCGGGACATTCATCCACGAGCAGTACTTC | CATSDSAGTFIHEQYF
TRBD2 | 13 | TRBJ2-1 | TRBV7-7 | many | TGTGCTAGCAGCTTTGGCGGGGGGACTGAGCAGTTCTTC | CASSFGGGTEQFF
TRBD2 | 14 | TRBJ2-1 | TRBV19 | - | TGTGCCAGTAGTGCGACTAGCGTGAACAATGAGCAGTTCTTC | CASSATSVNNEQFF
- | 16 | TRBJ1-2 | TRBV5-1 | - | TGCGCCAGCAGCTTGGTACAGGGACGAGCTAACTATGGCTACACCTTC | CASSLVQGRANYGYTF
- | 14 | TRBJ2-1 | TRBV12-3/TRBV12-4 | - | TGTGCCAGCAGTTTTCAGGGGGGGTACAATGAGCAGTTCTTC | CASSFQGGYNEQFF
- | 12 | TRBJ2-7 | TRBV6-5 | many | TGTGCCAGCAGTTATGGGTTTGGAGAGCAGTACTTC | CASSYGFGEQYF
- | 11 | TRBJ1-2 | TRBV7-9 | few | TGTGCCAGCGAGCCCCGCTATGGCTACACCTTC | CASEPRYGYTF
TRBD2 | 21 | TRBJ2-1 | TRBV10-3 | - | TGTGCCATCAGTGAGTCAGGGGAAGATAGCGGGAGGGCCGGATCCCGCAATGAGCAGTTCTTC | CAISESGEDSGRAGSRNEQFF
- | 17 | TRBJ1-2 | TRBV11-2 | few | TGTGCCAGCAGCTTATCTGGCAGGTCCCCACTTAACTATGGCTACACCTTC | CASSLSGRSPLNYGYTF
- | 15 | TRBJ2-7 | TRBV13 | many | TGTGCCAGCAGCCTCACTGGGGGAGGAAAGTACGAGCAGTACTTC | CASSLTGGGKYEQYF
- | 15 | TRBJ1-2 | TRBV28 | - | TGTGCCAGCAAGGCGGGGAGGGCGAACTTGCGTGGCTACACCTTC | CASKAGRANLRGYTF
- | 15 | TRBJ2-1 | TRBV27 | - | TGTGCCAGCAGTCCCAGGGACCATCCTTACGATGAGCAGTTCTTC | CASSPRDHPYDEQFF
- | 12 | TRBJ2-7 | TRBV6-2/TRBV6-3 | many | TGTGCCAGCAGTGATAATCCGGGACGGCATTACTTC | CASSDNPGRHYF
- | 11 | TRBJ2-2 | TRBV7-2 | - | TGTGCCAGCAGCTTACTGGGGGAGCTGCTTTTT | CASSLLGELLF
- | 12 | TRBJ2-7 | TRBV20-1 | - | TGCAGTGCTCCCGGTGGGACTTACGAGCAGTACTTC | CSAPGGTYEQYF
- | 11 | TRBJ2-2 | TRBV6-1 | - | TGTGCCAGCAGTGAAGCTGGGGAGCTGTTTTTT | CASSEAGELFF
- | 14 | TRBJ2-1 | TRBV2 | medium-sized | TGTGCCAGCAGTGTTATGAGAACGGCTGATGAGCAGTTCTTC | CASSVMRTADEQFF
TRBD1 | 15 | TRBJ1-1 | TRBV9 | - | TGTGCCAGCAGCGCGAGACAGGGGAGTGACACTGAAGCTTTCTTT | CASSARQGSDTEAFF
- | 21 | TRBJ2-1 | TRBV7-2 | once | - | CASSFYICSAFASGISNEQFF
- | 14 | TRBJ2-7 | TRBV20-1 | many | TGCAGTGCTAGAGACAGCGAGTTCGGGTACGAGCAGTACTTC | CSARDSEFGYEQYF
- | 14 | TRBJ2-5 | TRBV7-3 | few | TGTGCCAGCACCCCGACGGTGTCTCAAGAGACCCAGTACTTC | CASTPTVSQETQYF
- | 14 | TRBJ2-7 | TRBV6-2/TRBV6-3 | many | TGTGCCAGCAGTCCCGGTGGGGAGAGCTACGAGCAGTACTTC | CASSPGGESYEQYF
- | 14 | TRBJ1-4 | TRBV25-1 | - | TGTGCCAGCAGTTTGGCTCGGGTTGATGAAAAACTGTTTTTT | CASSLARVDEKLFF
- | 14 | TRBJ2-7 | TRBV10-3 | - | TGTGCCAGCACCCCGATCTCAGGGGACTACGAGCAGTACTTC | CASTPISGDYEQYF
- | 16 | TRBJ2-3 | TRBV20-1 | many | TGCAGTGCAACAATTATTAAACTAGCACTAACAGATACGCAGTATTTT | CSATIIKLALTDTQYF
TRBD2 | 17 | TRBJ2-7 | TRBV7-2 | - | TGTGCCAGCAGCCGAGGACTAGCGGAGGAGAGGTACGACGAGCAGTACTTC | CASSRGLAEERYDEQYF
- | 16 | TRBJ2-2 | TRBV12-3/TRBV12-4 | - | TGTGCCAGCAGTTTGGCGGGGTTTGGCTACACCGGGGAGCTGTTTTTT | CASSLAGFGYTGELFF
TRBD1 | 16 | TRBJ2-7 | TRBV6-1 | - | TGTGCCAGCAGGACCGGCCCGGGACAGGGGAGCGGCGAGCAGTACTTC | CASRTGPGQGSGEQYF
- | 14 | TRBJ1-5 | TRBV19 | many | TGTGCCAGTACGAGGGGGTTGAGCAATCAGCCCCAGCATTTT | CASTRGLSNQPQHF
- | 12 | TRBJ2-7 | TRBV15 | medium-sized | TGTGCCACCAGCAGAGACGGCTACGAGCAGTACTTC | CATSRDGYEQYF
- | 17 | TRBJ1-1 | TRBV10-1 | - | TGCGCCAGCAGTGAGTCGAGAGGGAGAATGTCCGACACTGAAGCTTTCTTT | CASSESRGRMSDTEAFF
- | 12 | TRBJ1-5 | TRBV20-1 | medium-sized | TGCAGTGCTGGAAGACAGAATCAGCCCCAGCATTTT | CSAGRQNQPQHF
- | 14 | TRBJ1-2 | TRBV29-1 | once | TGCAGCATTGAAGATCCTGCGGTAGACTATGGCTACACCTTC | CSIEDPAVDYGYTF
- | 13 | TRBJ2-7 | TRBV29-1 | - | TGCAGCGCTGAATCGTCAGCCTCCTACGAGCAGTACTTC | CSAESSASYEQYF
TRBD2 | 14 | TRBJ2-7 | TRBV7-6 | - | TGTGCCAGCAGCCGACTAGCGGGAGGAAGTGAGCAGTACTTC | CASSRLAGGSEQYF
TRBD1 | 15 | TRBJ2-7 | TRBV6-1 | - | TGTGCCAGCACCAGGACAGGGCAGACAGGCCACGAGCAGTACTTC | CASTRTGQTGHEQYF
TRBD1 | 15 | TRBJ2-5 | TRBV6-5 | many | TGTGCCAGCAGTTATCCGGACAGGGGGAGACAGACCCAGTACTTC | CASSYPDRGRQTQYF
- | 13 | TRBJ2-7 | TRBV12-3/TRBV12-4 | - | TGTGCCAGCAGTTCGGCCGAAACCTACGAGCAGTACTTC | CASSSAETYEQYF
TRBD2 | 14 | TRBJ2-5 | TRBV24-1 | - | TGTGCCACCGCGACTAGCGGGAGCGGCGAGACCCAGTACTTC | CATATSGSGETQYF
- | 15 | TRBJ1-5 | TRBV15 | - | TGTGCCACCAGCAGAGCCCGGCAAAGCGATCAGCCCCAGCATTTT | CATSRARQSDQPQHF
- | 15 | TRBJ1-5 | TRBV2 | many | TGTGCCAGCAGTGAAGGGACAAGGAACAATCAGCCCCAGCATTTT | CASSEGTRNNQPQHF
- | 16 | TRBJ1-6 | TRBV6-4 | - | TGTGCCAGCAGCCAAGAGGGGGAGTTTTCCGGTTCACCCCTCCACTTT | CASSQEGEFSGSPLHF
- | 13 | TRBJ2-7 | TRBV14 | many | TGTGCCAGCAGCCAAATCTTATCCTACGAGCAGTACTTC | CASSQILSYEQYF
- | 12 | TRBJ1-3 | TRBV6-6 | - | TGTGCCAGCAGTGAATCTGGAAACACCATATATTTT | CASSESGNTIYF
- | 15 | TRBJ1-4 | TRBV19 | - | TGTGAAAAAAGTATAGATCGCCGGACCAATGAAAAACTGTTTTTT | CEKSIDRRTNEKLFF
TRBD2 | 14 | TRBJ2-2 | TRBV29-1 | - | TGCAGCGTTGTGGGGAGGGAGAGCACCGGGGAGCTGTTTTTT | CSVVGRESTGELFF
- | 13 | TRBJ2-7 | TRBV20-1 | many | TGCAGTGCTAGAAAAGGCGGCAGGGGCGAGCAGTACTTC | CSARKGGRGEQYF